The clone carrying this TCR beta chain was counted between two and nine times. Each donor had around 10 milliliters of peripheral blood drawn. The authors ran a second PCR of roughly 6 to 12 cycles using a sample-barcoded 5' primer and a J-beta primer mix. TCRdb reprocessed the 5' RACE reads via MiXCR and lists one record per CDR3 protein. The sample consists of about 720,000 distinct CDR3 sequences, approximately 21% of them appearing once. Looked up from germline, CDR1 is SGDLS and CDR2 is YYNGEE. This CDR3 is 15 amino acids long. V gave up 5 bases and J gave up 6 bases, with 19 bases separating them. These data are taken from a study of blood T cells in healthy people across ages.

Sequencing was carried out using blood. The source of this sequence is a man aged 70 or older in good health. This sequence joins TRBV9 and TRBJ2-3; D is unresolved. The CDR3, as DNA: TGTGCCAGCAGTGCCGAACCGATAGGAGCTGATACGCAGTATTTT. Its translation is CASSAEPIGADTQYF.